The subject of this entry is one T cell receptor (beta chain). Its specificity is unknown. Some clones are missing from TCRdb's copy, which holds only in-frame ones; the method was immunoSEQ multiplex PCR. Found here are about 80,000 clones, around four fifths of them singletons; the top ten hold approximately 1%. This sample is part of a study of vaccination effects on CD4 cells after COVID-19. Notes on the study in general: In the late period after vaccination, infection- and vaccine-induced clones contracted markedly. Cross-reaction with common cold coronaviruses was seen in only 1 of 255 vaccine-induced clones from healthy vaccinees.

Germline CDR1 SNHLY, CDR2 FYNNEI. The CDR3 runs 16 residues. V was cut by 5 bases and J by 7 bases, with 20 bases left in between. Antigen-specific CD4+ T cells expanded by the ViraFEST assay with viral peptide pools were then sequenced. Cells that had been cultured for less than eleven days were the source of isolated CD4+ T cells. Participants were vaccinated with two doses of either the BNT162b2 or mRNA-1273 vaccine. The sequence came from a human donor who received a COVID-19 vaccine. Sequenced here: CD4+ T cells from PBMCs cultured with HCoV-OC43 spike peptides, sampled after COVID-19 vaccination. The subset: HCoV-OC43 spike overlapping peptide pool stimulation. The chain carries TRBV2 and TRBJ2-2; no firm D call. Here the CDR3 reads CASSSHGPVQSGELFF. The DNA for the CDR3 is TGTGCCAGCAGTTCACATGGACCGGTTCAGAGCGGGGAGCTGTTTTTT.